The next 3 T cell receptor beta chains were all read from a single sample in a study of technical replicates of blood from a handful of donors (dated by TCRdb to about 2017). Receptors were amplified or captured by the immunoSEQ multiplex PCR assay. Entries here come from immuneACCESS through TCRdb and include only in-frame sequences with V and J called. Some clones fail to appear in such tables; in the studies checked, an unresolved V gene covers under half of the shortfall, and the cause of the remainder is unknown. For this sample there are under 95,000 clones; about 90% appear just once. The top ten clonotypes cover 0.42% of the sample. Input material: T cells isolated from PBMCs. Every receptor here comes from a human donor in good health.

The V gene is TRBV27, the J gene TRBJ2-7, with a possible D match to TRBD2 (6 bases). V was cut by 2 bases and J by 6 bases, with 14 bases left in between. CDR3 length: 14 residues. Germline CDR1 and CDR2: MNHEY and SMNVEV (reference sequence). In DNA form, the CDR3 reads TGTGCCAGCAGTTTAGGGGGGTACGGGGGCGAGCAGTACTTC. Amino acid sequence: CASSLGGYGGEQYF.

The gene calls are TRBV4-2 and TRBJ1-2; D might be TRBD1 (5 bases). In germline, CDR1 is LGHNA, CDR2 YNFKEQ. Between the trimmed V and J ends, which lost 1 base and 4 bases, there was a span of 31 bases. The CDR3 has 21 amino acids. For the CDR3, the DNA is TGTGCCAGCAGCCAAGGGGAGGGGACCTCGGGGCCGGGGGGGTTGCCCTATGGCTACACCTTC. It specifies CASSQGEGTSGPGGLPYGYTF.

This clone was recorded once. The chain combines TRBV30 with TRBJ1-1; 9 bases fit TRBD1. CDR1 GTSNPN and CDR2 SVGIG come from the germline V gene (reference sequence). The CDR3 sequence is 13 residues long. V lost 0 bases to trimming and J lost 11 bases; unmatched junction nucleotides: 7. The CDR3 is CAWSVQGAVGAFF. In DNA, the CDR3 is TGTGCCTGGAGTGTACAGGGGGCGGTGGGTGCTTTCTTT.